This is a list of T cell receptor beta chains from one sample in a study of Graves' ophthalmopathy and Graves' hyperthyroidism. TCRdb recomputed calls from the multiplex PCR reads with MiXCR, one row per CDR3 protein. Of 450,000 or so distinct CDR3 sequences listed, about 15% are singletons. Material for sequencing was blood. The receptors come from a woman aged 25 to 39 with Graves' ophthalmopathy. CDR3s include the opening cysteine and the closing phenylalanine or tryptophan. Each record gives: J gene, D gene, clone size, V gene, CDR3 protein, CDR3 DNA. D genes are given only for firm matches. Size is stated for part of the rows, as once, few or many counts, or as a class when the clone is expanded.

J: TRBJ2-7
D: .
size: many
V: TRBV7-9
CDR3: CASTWDLYEQYF
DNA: TGTGCCAGCACCTGGGATTTATACGAGCAGTACTTC

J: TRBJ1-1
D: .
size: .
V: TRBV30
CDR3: CAWSFGPGQEAEAFF
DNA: TGTGCCTGGAGTTTCGGACCAGGCCAGGAGGCTGAAGCTTTCTTT

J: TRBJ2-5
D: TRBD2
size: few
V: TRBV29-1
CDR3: CSVEGGSLPETQYF
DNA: TGCAGCGTTGAAGGCGGGAGCCTACCTGAGACCCAGTACTTC

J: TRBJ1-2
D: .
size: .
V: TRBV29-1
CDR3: CSGRVNYGYTF
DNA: TGCAGCGGAAGGGTTAACTATGGCTACACCTTC

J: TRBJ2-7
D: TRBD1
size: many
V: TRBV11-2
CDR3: CASSLSGTGGFEQYF
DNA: TGTGCCAGCAGCTTATCCGGGACAGGGGGTTTCGAGCAGTACTTC

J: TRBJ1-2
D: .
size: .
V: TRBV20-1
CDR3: CSARGQQYGYTF
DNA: TGCAGTGCTAGGGGGCAACAGTATGGCTACACCTTC

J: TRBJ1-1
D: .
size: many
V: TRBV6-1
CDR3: CASSVDSRAEAFF
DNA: TGTGCCAGCAGTGTTGACTCGCGGGCTGAAGCTTTCTTT

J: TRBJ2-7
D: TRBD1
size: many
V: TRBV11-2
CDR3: CASSRGQGLSYEQYF
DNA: TGTGCCAGCAGCCGGGGACAGGGGCTGTCCTACGAGCAGTACTTC

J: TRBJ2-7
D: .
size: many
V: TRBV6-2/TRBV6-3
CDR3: CASSRGAAYEQYF
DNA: TGTGCCAGCAGTAGGGGGGCCGCATACGAGCAGTACTTC

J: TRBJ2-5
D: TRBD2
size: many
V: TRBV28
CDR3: CASRREGVGGSAETQYF
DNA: TGTGCCAGCAGAAGGGAGGGAGTAGGTGGCAGTGCGGAGACCCAGTACTTC

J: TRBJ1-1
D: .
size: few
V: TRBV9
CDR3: CASSVTRTDPAFF
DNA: TGTGCCAGCAGCGTAACCAGAACAGACCCGGCTTTCTTT

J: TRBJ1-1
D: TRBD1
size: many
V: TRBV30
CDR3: CAWNRQGATEAFF
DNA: TGTGCCTGGAACCGACAGGGGGCCACTGAAGCTTTCTTT

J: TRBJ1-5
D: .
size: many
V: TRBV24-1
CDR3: CATSDRQGNQPQHF
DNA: TGTGCCACCAGTGATCGGCAGGGAAATCAGCCCCAGCATTTT

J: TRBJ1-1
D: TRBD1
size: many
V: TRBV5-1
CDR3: CASSAGQGASTEAFF
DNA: TGCGCCAGCAGCGCGGGACAGGGGGCGAGTACTGAAGCTTTCTTT

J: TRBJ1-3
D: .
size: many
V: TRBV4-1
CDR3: CASSQELGFSGNTIYF
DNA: TGCGCCAGCAGCCAAGAATTAGGGTTCTCTGGAAACACCATATATTTT

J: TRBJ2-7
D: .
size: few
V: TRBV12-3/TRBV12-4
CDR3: CASSFLVGGPSEQCF
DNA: TGTGCCAGCAGTTTCCTGGTTGGGGGTCCGTCCGAGCAGTGCTTC

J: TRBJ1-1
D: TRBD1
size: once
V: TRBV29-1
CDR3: CSALGEYQGAVLITEAFF
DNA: TGCAGCGCCTTGGGGGAGTACCAGGGGGCCGTCTTGATCACTGAAGCTTTCTTT